The source of this T cell receptor beta chain is a study of CD8+CD57+ T cells in acquired aplastic anemia. Study-wide context: Each DNA sample taken from sorted CD4+ and CD8+ cells came to 3 to 4 ug on average. Mean read depth for CD4+ cells from healthy donors was around 11 million. Notes on the study in general: The study identified roughly 31 CD8+ CDR3 sequences shared by patients and controls. CD8+ Simpson's diversity in patients was not significantly different from that in controls.

This clonotype was seen repeatedly, ten times or more. The target antigen is unknown. TCR beta VDJ combinations and CDR3 sequences were profiled from genomic DNA. TCRdb independently ran MiXCR on the reads; one entry per CDR3 protein. Altogether 100,000 to 150,000 distinct CDR3 sequences are present, more than 35% being singletons, with the ten largest covering roughly 8.9%. Trimming took 4 bases from V and 4 from J; bases not matched to a gene: 9. Looked up from germline, CDR1 is MGHRA and CDR2 is YSYEKL. The CDR3 is made up of 15 amino acids. The sequence was collected from a human donor in good health, serving as a control. The sample comprised sorted CD4+, CD8+, or CD8+CD57+ T cells (not recorded which) from PBMCs. This sequence joins TRBV4-1 and TRBJ1-2, with 7 bases matching TRBD1. This CDR3 is CASSPLHDRAYGYTF. CDR3 DNA: TGCGCCAGCAGCCCACTCCACGACAGGGCCTATGGCTACACCTTC.